Shown below are 12 T cell receptor beta chains from a single sample sequenced in a study of cytomegalovirus exposure and HLA in healthy donors. The primer mix had 60 Vbeta and 13 Jbeta primers. Profiled with immunoSEQ multiplex PCR; TCRdb holds only in-frame clones, not every one. The sample includes some 200,000 clones, over 75% of them seen just once. The sequencing input was PBMCs. The receptors were gathered from a girl younger than two in good health and CMV-seronegative.

This clone was counted between two and nine times. The chain recombines TRBV6-6 with TRBJ2-7; possibly TRBD1 for D (5 bases). CDR1 MNHNY and CDR2 SVGAGI come from the germline V gene (reference sequence). There are 15 residues in the CDR3. V lost 3 bases, J lost 0 bases, and 12 bases lay in between. This CDR3 is CASSYFRDSSYEQYF. The DNA for the CDR3 is TGTGCCAGCAGTTATTTCAGGGATAGCTCCTACGAGCAGTACTTC.

The chain is built from TRBV30 and TRBJ2-7; D not certain. The germline V gene encodes CDR1 GTSNPN and CDR2 SVGIG (reference sequence). CDR3 length equals 12 residues. V shed 2 bases and J shed 4 bases, with 9 bases lying between them. CDR3 region: CAWSRTLYEQYF. The CDR3 nucleotides read TGTGCCTGGAGTCGCACACTATACGAGCAGTACTTC.

CDR3 nucleotides: TGTGCCAGCAGCCCTCCGGGACTATCCTCAGAACACATTCAGTACTTC. The encoded protein is CASSPPGLSSEHIQYF. The chain carries TRBV4-2 and TRBJ2-4, with TRBD2 matching over 7 bases. With V trimmed by 4 bases and J by 8 bases, 14 bases remained unmatched. CDR3 length: 16 residues. CDR1 is LGHNA and CDR2 is YNFKEQ in the germline V gene.

V gene TRBV27 combines with J gene TRBJ2-5; possibly TRBD2 for D (7 bases). The J call is doubtful: the DNA matches TRBJ2-7 better. CDR3 length: 15 amino acids. Per germline, CDR1 MNHEY and CDR2 SMNVEV (reference sequence). CDR3 amino acids: CASSFITGRVLEQYF. The CDR3, as DNA: TGTGCCAGCAGCTTCATTACAGGGAGGGTCCTCGAGCAGTACTTC.

This chain links TRBV7-2 with TRBJ2-5; D remains ambiguous. The CDR3 consists of 11 residues. Germline V lookup: CDR1 SGHTA, CDR2 FQGNSA. V lost 4 bases and J 4 bases, leaving 4 bases between the germline ends. Here the CDR3 DNA reads TGTGCCAGCAGCTCCGGAGAGACCCAGTACTTC. Translating gives CASSSGETQYF.

The table lists this clone with a count of one. V is TRBV19 and J is TRBJ1-1; 11 bases are a match to TRBD1. The CDR3 is 16 residues long. Trimming cost V 5 bases and J 0 bases; bases outside gene matches: 5. The germline V gene has CDR1 LNHDA and CDR2 SQIVND (reference sequence). CDR3 nucleotide sequence: TGTGCCAGTAGTTTGGACAGGGGGCAGGTGAACACTGAAGCTTTCTTT. Amino acids: CASSLDRGQVNTEAFF. The full variable domain, completed using reference TRBV19 and TRBJ1-1, is DGGITQSPKYLFRKEGQNVTLSCEQNLNHDAMYWYRQDPGQGLRLIYYSQIVNDFQKGDIAEGYSVSREKKESFPLTVTSAQKNPTAFYLCASSLDRGQVNTEAFFGQGTRLTVV.

The CDR3 sequence: CASSLTGNTEAFF. CDR3 nucleotides: TGTGCCAGCAGCTTGACAGGGAACACTGAAGCTTTCTTT. The chain carries TRBV7-6 and TRBJ1-1, with D possibly TRBD1 on 6 matching bases. Germline-derived CDR1 and CDR2 are SGHVS and FNYEAQ. The CDR3 totals 13 residues. V was clipped by 3 bases and J by 1 base, with 6 bases between them.

The CDR3 sequence: CASSHRGQETQYF. The CDR3 coding sequence is TGTGCCAGCTCGCACAGGGGCCAAGAGACCCAGTACTTC. This rearrangement joins TRBV18 to TRBJ2-5; TRBD1 agrees at 7 bases. The CDR3 is 13 residues long. Germline CDR1 KGHSH, CDR2 LQKENI. J was trimmed by 1 base and V by 6 bases; bases with no gene match: 2. Together with reference TRBV18 and TRBJ2-5, the CDR3 gives the full variable domain: NAGVMQNPRHLVRRRGQEARLRCSPMKGHSHVYWYRQLPEEGLKFMVYLQKENIIDESGMPKERFSAEFPKEGPSILRIQQVVRGDSAAYFCASSHRGQETQYFGPGTRLLVL.

The rearrangement uses TRBV6-5 and TRBJ2-5; TRBD2 aligns across 8 bases. The CDR3 loop spans 15 amino acids. The V segment lost 8 bases and the J segment 5 bases; nucleotides outside the gene matches: 13. Germline values: CDR1 MNHEY, CDR2 SVGAGI. CDR3 loop: CASCPGLGRGETQYF. The CDR3 region has the DNA TGTGCCAGCTGCCCGGGACTAGGGAGGGGGGAGACCCAGTACTTC.

The table lists this clone with a count of one. The chain links TRBV7-3 to TRBJ2-1; 10 bases are a match to TRBD2. Germline V gene lookup returns CDR1 SGHTA and CDR2 FQGTGA. This CDR3 has 15 amino acids. V lost 5 bases and J lost 0; bases outside the gene matches: 1. CDR3: CASSASGSSYNEQFF. CDR3 DNA sequence: TGTGCCAGCAGCGCTAGCGGGAGCTCCTACAATGAGCAGTTCTTC.

This rearrangement joins TRBV11-3 to TRBJ2-7; 7 bases align to TRBD2. This CDR3 region has 14 residues. Germline loops: CDR1 SGHNT, CDR2 YENEEA. With V trimmed by 8 bases and J by 4 bases, 11 bases remained unmatched. For the CDR3, the DNA is TGTGCCAGCCCCAATGGCGGGAGAAAATACGAGCAGTACTTC. The encoded protein is CASPNGGRKYEQYF.

The chain has TRBV5-5 and TRBJ1-2; 8 nucleotides line up with TRBD1. Trimming at V came to 0 bases and at J to 4 bases, leaving 14 bases not matched to a gene. Germline loops: CDR1 SGHKS, CDR2 YYEKEE (reference sequence). CDR3 length: 18 residues. CDR3 nucleotide sequence: TGTGCCAGCAGCTTGGGCCGGGACAGGATCTCCCTAGGCTATGGCTACACCTTC. It is translated as CASSLGRDRISLGYGYTF.